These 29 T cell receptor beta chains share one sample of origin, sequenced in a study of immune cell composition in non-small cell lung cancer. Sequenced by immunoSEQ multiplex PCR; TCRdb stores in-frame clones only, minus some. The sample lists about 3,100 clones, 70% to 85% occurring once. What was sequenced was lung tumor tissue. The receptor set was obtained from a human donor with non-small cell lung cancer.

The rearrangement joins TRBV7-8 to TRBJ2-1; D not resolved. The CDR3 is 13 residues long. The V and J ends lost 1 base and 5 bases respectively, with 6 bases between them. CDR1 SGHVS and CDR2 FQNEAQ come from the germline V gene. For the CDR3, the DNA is TGTGCCAGCAGCTTAGATCTAAACAATGAGCAGTTCTTC. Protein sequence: CASSLDLNNEQFF.

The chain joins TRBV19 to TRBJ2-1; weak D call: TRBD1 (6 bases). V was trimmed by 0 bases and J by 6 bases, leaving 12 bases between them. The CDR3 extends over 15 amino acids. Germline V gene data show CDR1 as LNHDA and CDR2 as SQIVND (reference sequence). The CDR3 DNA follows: TGTGCCAGTAGTATAGACAGGACAGCACCCAATGAGCAGTTCTTC. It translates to CASSIDRTAPNEQFF. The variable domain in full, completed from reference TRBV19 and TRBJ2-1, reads DGGITQSPKYLFRKEGQNVTLSCEQNLNHDAMYWYRQDPGQGLRLIYYSQIVNDFQKGDIAEGYSVSREKKESFPLTVTSAQKNPTAFYLCASSIDRTAPNEQFFGPGTRLTVL.

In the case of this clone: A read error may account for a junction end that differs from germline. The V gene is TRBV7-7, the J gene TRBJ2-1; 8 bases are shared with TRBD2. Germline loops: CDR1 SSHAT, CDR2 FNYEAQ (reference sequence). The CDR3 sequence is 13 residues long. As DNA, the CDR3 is TGTGCTAGCAGCATCGGGACTAGTGGCGAGCAGTTCTTC. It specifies CASSIGTSGEQFF. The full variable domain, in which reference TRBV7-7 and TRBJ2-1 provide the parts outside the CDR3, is GAGVSQSPRYKVTKRGQDVTLRCDPISSHATLYWYQQALGQGPEFLTYFNYEAQPDKSGLPSDRFSAERPEGSISTLTIQRTEQRDSAMYRCASSIGTSGEQFFGPGTRLTVL.

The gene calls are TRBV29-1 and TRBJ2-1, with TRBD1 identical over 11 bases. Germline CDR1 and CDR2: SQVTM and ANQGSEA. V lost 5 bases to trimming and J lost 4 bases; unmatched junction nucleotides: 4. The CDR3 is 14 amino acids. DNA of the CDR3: TGCAGCGTTCCGGACAGGGGGCTGTACAATGAGCAGTTCTTC. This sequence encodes CSVPDRGLYNEQFF.

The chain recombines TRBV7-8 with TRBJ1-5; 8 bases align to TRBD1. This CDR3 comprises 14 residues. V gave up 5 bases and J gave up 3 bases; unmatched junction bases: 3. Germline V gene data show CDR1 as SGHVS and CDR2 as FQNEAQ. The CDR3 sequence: CASSQGQDNQPQHF. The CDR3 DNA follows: TGTGCCAGCAGCCAGGGACAGGACAATCAGCCCCAGCATTTT.

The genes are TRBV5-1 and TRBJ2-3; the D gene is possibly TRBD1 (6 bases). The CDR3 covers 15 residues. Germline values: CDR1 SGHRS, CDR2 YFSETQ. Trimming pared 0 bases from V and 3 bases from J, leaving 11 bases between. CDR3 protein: CASSLAGQRTDTQYF. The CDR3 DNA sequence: TGCGCCAGCAGCTTGGCCGGACAGAGGACAGATACGCAGTATTTT.

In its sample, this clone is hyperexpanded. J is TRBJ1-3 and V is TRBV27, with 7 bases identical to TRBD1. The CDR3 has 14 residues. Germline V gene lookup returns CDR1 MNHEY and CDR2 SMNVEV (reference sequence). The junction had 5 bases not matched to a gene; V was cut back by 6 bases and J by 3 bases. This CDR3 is CASSQNRGGNTIYF. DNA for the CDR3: TGTGCCAGCAGCCAAAACAGGGGTGGAAACACCATATATTTT.

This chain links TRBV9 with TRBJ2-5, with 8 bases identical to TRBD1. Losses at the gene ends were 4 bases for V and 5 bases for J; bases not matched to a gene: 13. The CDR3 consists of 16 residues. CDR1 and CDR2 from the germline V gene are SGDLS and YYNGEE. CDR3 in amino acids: CASSPPDRDRSETQYF. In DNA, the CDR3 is TGTGCCAGCAGCCCCCCCGACCGGGACAGGAGTGAGACCCAGTACTTC.

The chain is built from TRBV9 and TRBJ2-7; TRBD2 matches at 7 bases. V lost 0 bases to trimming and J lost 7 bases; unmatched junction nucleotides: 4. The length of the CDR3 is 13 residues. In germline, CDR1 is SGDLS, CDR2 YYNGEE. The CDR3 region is CASSVAPGREQYF. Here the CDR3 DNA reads TGTGCCAGCAGCGTAGCCCCCGGGAGGGAGCAGTACTTC.

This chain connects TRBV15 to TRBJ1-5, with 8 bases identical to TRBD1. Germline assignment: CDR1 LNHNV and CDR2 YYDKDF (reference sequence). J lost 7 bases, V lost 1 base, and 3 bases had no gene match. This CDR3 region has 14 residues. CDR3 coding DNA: TGTGCCACCAGCAGAGGACAGGGGACCCAGCCCCAGCATTTT. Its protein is CATSRGQGTQPQHF.

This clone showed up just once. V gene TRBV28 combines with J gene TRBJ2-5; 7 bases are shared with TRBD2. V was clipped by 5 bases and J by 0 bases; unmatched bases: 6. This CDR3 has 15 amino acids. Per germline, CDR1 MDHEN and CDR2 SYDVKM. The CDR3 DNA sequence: TGTGCCAGCAGTGATTCCGGGGGGTACCAAGAGACCCAGTACTTC. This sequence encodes CASSDSGGYQETQYF.

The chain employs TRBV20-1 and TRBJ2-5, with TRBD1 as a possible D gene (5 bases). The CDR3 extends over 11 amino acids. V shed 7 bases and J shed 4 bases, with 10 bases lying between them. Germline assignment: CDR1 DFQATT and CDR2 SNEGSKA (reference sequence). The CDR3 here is CSGQIGETQYF. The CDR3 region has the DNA TGCAGTGGACAGATCGGAGAGACCCAGTACTTC.

In nucleotides, the CDR3 is TGTGCCAGCAGTTGGCTAAGACAGAGCACTGAAGCTTTCTTT. This gives the protein CASSWLRQSTEAFF. V is TRBV6-5 and J is TRBJ1-1; D possibly corresponds to TRBD1 (5 bases). CDR1 is MNHEY, CDR2 SVGAGI, per germline. The CDR3 extends over 14 amino acids. The V and J ends lost 4 bases and 4 bases respectively, with 13 bases between them.

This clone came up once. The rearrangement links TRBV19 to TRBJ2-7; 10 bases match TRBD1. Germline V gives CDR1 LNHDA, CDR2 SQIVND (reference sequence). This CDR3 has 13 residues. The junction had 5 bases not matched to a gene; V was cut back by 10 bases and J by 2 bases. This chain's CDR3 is CATGQGVTYEQYF. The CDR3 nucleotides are TGTGCCACTGGACAGGGGGTAACCTACGAGCAGTACTTC.

The CDR3 is CSVGMRETQYF. The CDR3 DNA reads TGCAGCGTTGGTATGCGAGAGACCCAGTACTTC. The chain employs TRBV29-1 and TRBJ2-5, with D unresolved. This CDR3 contains 11 residues. Germline loops: CDR1 SQVTM, CDR2 ANQGSEA. Deletions cut 4 bases from V and 4 bases from J, with 7 bases between.

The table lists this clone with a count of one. The CDR3, as DNA: TGTGCCAGCAGCAGACGGGACATCCCGCCCGAGCAGTACTTC. This translates into CASSRRDIPPEQYF. V gene TRBV28 combines with J gene TRBJ2-7; tentatively, D is TRBD1 (6 bases). The CDR3 length is 14 residues. Trimming removed 6 bases from V and 6 bases from J, with 18 bases in between. Germline CDR1 MDHEN, CDR2 SYDVKM.

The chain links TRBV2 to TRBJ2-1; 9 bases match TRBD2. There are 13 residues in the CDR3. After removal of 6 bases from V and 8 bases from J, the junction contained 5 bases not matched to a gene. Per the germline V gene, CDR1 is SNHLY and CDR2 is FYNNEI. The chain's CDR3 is CASRLAGVYEQFF. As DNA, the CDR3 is TGTGCCAGCAGATTAGCGGGGGTCTATGAGCAGTTCTTC.

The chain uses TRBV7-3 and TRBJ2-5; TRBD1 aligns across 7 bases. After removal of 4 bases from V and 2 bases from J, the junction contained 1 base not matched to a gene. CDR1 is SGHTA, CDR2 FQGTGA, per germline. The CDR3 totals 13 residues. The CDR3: CASSSGQQETQYF. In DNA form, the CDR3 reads TGTGCCAGCAGCTCGGGACAGCAAGAGACCCAGTACTTC.

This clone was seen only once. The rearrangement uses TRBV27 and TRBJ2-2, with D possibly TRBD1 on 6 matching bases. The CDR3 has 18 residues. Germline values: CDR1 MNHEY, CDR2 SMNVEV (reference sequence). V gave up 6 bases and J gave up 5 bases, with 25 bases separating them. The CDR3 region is CASSATQGPSGYTGELFF. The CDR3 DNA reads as TGTGCCAGCAGCGCTACACAGGGCCCAAGTGGGTATACCGGGGAGCTGTTTTTT.

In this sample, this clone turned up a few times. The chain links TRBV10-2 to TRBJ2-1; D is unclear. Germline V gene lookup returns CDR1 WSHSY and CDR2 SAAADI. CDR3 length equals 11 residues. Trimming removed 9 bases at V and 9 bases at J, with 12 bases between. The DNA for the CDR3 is TGCGCCAGTTCTAGTGCCGGTGAGCAGTTCTTC. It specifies CASSSAGEQFF.

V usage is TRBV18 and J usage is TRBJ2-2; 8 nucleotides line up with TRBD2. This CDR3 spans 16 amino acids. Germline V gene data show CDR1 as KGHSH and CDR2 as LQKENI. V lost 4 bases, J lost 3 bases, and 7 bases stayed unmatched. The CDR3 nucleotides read TGTGCCAGCTCACTAACAGACGGGAGGGACACCGGGGAGCTGTTTTTT. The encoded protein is CASSLTDGRDTGELFF.

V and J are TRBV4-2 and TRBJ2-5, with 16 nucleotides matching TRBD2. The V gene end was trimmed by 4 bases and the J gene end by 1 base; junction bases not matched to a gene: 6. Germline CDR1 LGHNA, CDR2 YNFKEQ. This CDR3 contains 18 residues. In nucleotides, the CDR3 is TGTGCCAGCAGCCTGGGACTAGCGGGAGGGCCCTCCCAAGAGACCCAGTACTTC. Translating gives CASSLGLAGGPSQETQYF.

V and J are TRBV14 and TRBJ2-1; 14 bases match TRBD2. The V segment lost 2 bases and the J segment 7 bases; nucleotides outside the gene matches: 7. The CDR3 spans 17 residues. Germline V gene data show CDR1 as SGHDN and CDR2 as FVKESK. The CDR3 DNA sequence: TGTGCCAGCAGCCAAACAGGGACTAGCGGGAGAGGAAATGAGCAGTTCTTC. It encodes CASSQTGTSGRGNEQFF.

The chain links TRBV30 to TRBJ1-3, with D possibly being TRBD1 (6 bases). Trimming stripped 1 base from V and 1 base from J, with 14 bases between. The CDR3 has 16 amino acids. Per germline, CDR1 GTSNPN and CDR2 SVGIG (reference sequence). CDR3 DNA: TGTGCCTGGAGTGCCTTGGGGGCGCTGTCTGGAAACACCATATATTTT. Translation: CAWSALGALSGNTIYF.

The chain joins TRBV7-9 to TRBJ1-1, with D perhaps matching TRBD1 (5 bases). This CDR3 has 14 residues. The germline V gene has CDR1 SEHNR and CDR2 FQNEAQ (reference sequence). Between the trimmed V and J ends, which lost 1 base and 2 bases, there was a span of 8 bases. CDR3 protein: CASSLVGVNTEAFF. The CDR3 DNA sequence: TGTGCCAGCAGCTTAGTAGGGGTAAACACTGAAGCTTTCTTT.

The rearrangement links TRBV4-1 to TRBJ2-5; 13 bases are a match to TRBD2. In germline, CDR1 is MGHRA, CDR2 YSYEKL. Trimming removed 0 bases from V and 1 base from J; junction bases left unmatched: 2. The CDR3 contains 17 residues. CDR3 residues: CASSQDGTSGAQETQYF. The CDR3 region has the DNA TGCGCCAGCAGCCAAGATGGGACTAGCGGGGCCCAAGAGACCCAGTACTTC.

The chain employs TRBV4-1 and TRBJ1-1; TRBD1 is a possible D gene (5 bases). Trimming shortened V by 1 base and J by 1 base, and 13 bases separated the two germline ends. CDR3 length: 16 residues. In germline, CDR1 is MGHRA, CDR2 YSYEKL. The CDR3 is CASSQAPGLENTEAFF. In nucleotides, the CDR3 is TGCGCCAGCAGCCAAGCTCCGGGACTCGAGAACACTGAAGCTTTCTTT.

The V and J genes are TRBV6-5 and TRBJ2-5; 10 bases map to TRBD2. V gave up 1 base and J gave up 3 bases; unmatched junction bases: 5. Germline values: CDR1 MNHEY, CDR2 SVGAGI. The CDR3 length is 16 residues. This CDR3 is CASSYFQRGGEETQYF. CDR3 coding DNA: TGTGCCAGCAGTTACTTCCAGCGGGGGGGGGAAGAGACCCAGTACTTC.

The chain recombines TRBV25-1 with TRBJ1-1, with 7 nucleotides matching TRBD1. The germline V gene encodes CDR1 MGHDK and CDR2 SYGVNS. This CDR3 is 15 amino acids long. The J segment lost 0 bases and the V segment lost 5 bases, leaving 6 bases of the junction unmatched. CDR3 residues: CASSKGAVMNTEAFF. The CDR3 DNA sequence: TGTGCCAGCAGTAAGGGGGCGGTCATGAACACTGAAGCTTTCTTT. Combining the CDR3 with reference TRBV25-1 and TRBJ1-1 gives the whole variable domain EADIYQTPRYLVIGTGKKITLECSQTMGHDKMYWYQQDPGMELHLIHYSYGVNSTEKGDLSSESTVSRIRTEHFPLTLESARPSHTSQYLCASSKGAVMNTEAFFGQGTRLTVV.